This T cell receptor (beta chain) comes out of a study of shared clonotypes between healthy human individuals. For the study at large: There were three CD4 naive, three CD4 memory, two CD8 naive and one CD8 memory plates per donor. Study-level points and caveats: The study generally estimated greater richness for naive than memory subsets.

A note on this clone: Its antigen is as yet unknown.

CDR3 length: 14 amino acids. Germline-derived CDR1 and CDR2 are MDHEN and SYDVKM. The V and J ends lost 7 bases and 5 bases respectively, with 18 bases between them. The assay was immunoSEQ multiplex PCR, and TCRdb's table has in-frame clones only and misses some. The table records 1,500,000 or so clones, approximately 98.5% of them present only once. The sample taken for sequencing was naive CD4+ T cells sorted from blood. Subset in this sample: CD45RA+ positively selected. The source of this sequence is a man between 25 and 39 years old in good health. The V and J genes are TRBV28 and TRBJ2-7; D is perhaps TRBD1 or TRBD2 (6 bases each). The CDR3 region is CASTPGGAPHEQYF. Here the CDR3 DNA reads TGTGCCAGCACTCCCGGGGGCGCGCCTCACGAGCAGTACTTC.